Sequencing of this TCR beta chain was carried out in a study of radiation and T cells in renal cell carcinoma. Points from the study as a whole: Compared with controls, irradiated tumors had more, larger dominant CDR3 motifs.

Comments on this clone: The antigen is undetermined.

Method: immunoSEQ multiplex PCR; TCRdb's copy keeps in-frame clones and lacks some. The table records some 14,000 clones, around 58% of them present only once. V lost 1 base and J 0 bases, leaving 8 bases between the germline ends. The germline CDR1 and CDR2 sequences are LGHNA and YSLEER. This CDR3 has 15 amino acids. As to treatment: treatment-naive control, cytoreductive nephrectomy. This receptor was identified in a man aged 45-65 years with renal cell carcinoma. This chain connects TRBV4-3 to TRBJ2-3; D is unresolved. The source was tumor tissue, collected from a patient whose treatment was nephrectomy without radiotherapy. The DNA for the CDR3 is TGCGCCAGCAGCCAAGTGGTGACTAGCACAGATACGCAGTATTTT. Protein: CASSQVVTSTDTQYF.